This TCR beta chain was found in a study of blood T cell repertoires in COVID-19. Background on the study: The United States, Italy and Spain were the sources of the acute and convalescent COVID-19 samples. T cells, B-cell-depleted T cells, or PBMCs supplied cDNA or gDNA.

The table lists this clone with a few counts. The CDR3 loop spans 14 amino acids. V was pared by 3 bases and J by 2 bases, with 12 bases between. Germline CDR1 SGDLS, CDR2 YYNGEE. How the authors handled the data: Quantification of nucleated cells was approximated via reference gene primer amplification. Assay used: immunoSEQ multiplex PCR; TCRdb lists only in-frame clones, some missing. The V and J calls and clone size are taken from that table; D and trimming were inferred from the DNA. The profile shows tens of thousands of clones, about 92% of them singletons. Sequencing was performed on peripheral blood. V gene TRBV9 combines with J gene TRBJ2-7; maybe TRBD2 (6 bases). The clonotype comes from a human donor in a cohort sampled during active COVID-19. CDR3 DNA sequence: TGTGCCAGCAGCGCAGGAGGGCTCGCCTACGAGCAGTACTTC. Protein product: CASSAGGLAYEQYF. Together with reference TRBV9 and TRBJ2-7, the CDR3 gives the full variable domain: DSGVTQTPKHLITATGQRVTLRCSPRSGDLSVYWYQQSLDQGLQFLIQYYNGEERAKGNILERFSAQQFPDLHSELNLSSLELGDSALYFCASSAGGLAYEQYFGPGTRLTVT.